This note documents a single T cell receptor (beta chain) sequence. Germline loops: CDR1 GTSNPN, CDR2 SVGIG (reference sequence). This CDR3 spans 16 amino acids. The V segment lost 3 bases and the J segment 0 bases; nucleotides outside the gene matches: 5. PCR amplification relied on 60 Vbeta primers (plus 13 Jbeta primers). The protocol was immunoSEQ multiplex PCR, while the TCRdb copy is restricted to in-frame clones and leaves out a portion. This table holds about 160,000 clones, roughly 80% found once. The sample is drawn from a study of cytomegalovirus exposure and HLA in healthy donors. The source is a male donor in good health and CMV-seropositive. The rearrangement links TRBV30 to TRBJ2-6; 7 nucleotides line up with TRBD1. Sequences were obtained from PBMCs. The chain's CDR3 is CAWSWDSTSGANVLTF. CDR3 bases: TGTGCCTGGAGCTGGGACAGCACCTCTGGGGCCAACGTCCTGACTTTC.